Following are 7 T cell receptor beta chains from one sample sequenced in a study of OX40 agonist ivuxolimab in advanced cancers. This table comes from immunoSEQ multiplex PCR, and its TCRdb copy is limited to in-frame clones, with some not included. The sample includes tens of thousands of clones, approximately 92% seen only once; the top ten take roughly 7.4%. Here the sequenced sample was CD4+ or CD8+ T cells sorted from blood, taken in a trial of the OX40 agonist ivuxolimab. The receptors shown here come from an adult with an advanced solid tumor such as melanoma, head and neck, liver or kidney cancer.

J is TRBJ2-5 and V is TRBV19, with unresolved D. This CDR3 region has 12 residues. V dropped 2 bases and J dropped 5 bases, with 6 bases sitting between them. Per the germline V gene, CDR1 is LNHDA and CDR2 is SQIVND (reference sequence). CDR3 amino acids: CASSIMGETQYF. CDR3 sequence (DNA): TGTGCCAGTAGTATAATGGGGGAGACCCAGTACTTC.

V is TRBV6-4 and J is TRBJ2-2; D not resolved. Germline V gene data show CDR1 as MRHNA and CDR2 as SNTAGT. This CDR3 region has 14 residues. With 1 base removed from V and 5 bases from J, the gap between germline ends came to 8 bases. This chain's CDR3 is CASSDLPGTGELFF. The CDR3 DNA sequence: TGTGCCAGCAGTGACTTACCCGGAACCGGGGAGCTGTTTTTT.

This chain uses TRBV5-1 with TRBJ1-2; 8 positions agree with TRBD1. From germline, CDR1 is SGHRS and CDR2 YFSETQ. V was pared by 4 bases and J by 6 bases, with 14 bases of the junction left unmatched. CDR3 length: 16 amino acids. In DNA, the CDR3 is TGCGCCAGCAGCCCCTCAAGCGGACAGGGCAGGGATGGCTACACCTTC. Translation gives CASSPSSGQGRDGYTF.

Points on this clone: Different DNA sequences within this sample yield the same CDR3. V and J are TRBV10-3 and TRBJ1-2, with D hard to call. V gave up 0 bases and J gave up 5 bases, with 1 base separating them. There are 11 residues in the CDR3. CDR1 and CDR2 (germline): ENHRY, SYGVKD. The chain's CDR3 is CAISESYGYTF. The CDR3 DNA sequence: TGTGCCATCAGTGAGTCATATGGCTACACCTTC.

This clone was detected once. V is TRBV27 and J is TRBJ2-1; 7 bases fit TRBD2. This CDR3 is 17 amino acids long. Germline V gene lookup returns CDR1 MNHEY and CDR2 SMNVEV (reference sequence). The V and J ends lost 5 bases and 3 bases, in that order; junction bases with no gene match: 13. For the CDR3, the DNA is TGTGCCAGCAGTCCTAGAACTGGCGGGGGAAGCTACAATGAGCAGTTCTTC. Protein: CASSPRTGGGSYNEQFF.

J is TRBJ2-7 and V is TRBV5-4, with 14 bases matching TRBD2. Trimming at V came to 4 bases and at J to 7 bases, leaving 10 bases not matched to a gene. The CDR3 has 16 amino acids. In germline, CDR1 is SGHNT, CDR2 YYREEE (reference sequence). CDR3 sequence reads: CASSTRLAGGPREQYF. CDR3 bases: TGTGCCAGCAGCACCAGACTAGCGGGAGGGCCGCGGGAGCAGTACTTC.

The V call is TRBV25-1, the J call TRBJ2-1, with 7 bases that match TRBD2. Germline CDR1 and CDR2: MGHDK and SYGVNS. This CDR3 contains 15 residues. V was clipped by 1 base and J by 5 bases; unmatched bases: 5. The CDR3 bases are TGTGCCAGCAGTGAATCGCGAGCGGGGAACAATGAGCAGTTCTTC. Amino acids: CASSESRAGNNEQFF.